The clone carrying this T cell receptor (beta chain) occurred once. Its antigen is unknown. The CDR3 has 14 residues. J gave up 4 bases and V 5 bases, and 7 bases lay outside the gene matches. Per the germline V gene, CDR1 is MNHEY and CDR2 is SMNVEV (reference sequence). The data were obtained in a study of cytomegalovirus exposure and HLA in healthy donors. Clones were sequenced by immunoSEQ multiplex PCR, and TCRdb holds only the in-frame ones, with some missing. The data show fewer than 300,000 clones, over 75% seen once. Points from the study as a whole: A list of 150 to 200 TCR beta chains associated with cytomegalovirus was given. In vitro assays verified that a few CMV-associated chains recognized CMV antigens specifically. According to a later analysis, TCR clusters from the first cohort tended to co-occur in the roughly 110 validation repertoires.

The sample consisted of PBMCs. The chain carries TRBV27 and TRBJ1-2, with TRBD1 matching over 7 bases. The receptor was derived from a woman younger than 35 in good health and CMV-seronegative. CDR3: CASSRLTGPYGYTF. For the CDR3, the DNA is TGTGCCAGCAGTCGCCTGACAGGGCCCTATGGCTACACCTTC.